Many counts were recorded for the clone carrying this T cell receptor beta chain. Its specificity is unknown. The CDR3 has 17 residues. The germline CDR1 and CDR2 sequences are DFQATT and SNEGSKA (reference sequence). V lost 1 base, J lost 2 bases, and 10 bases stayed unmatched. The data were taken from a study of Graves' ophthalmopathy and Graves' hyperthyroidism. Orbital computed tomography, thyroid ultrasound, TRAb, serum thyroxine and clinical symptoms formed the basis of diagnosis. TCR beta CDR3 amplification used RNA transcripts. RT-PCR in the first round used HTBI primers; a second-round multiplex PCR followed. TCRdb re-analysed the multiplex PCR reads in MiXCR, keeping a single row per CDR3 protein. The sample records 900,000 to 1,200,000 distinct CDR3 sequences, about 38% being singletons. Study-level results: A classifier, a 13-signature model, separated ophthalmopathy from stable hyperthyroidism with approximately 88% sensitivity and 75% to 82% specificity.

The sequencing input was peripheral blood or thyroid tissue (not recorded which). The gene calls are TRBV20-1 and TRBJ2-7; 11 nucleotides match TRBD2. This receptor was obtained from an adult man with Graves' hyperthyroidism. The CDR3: CSARVTRTSGSTYEQYF. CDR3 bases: TGCAGTGCTAGAGTCACCCGAACTAGCGGGAGTACCTACGAGCAGTACTTC.